One sample yielded the 23 T cell receptor beta chains listed below, sequenced in a study of Ad26.COV2.S vaccination and SARS-CoV-2 variants. Treatment denoted: about 20 received Ad26.COV2.S at low or high dose, single or two shots; about five received placebo; per-sample allocation not given. Material that was analyzed had been drawn on day 63 after the first vaccine or placebo injection. The method was immunoSEQ multiplex PCR; TCRdb's version includes in-frame clones alone and lacks a portion of them. The repertoire holds hundreds of thousands of clones, with roughly 90% as singletons. The sequencing used peripheral blood, collected in a trial of Ad26.COV2.S vaccine versus placebo. The source is a person between 18 and 59 years old who received the Ad26.COV2.S COVID-19 vaccine or a placebo.

The V and J genes are TRBV3-1 (or the pseudogene TRBV3-2) and TRBJ2-4; D gene uncertain. Deletions cut 3 bases from V and 4 bases from J, with 4 bases between. This CDR3 is built from 12 residues. Per the germline V gene, CDR1 is LGHDT and CDR2 is YNNKEL (reference sequence). The CDR3 reads CASSQGKNIQYF. CDR3 sequence (DNA): TGTGCCAGCAGCCAGGGGAAAAACATTCAGTACTTC.

This clone was seen only once. The rearrangement uses TRBV19 and TRBJ1-1, with 8 positions matching TRBD1. The germline CDR1 and CDR2 sequences are LNHDA and SQIVND (reference sequence). The CDR3 runs to 16 residues. Trimming cost V 3 bases and J 11 bases; bases outside gene matches: 17. The CDR3 spells CASSIPHTGQGGGAFF. CDR3 in DNA: TGTGCCAGTAGTATCCCCCACACCGGACAGGGTGGGGGGGCTTTCTTT.

This clone was counted a single time. V usage is TRBV10-3 and J usage is TRBJ1-2; D gene unclear. V lost 7 bases and J lost 4, with 13 bases in between. The germline V gene has CDR1 ENHRY and CDR2 SYGVKD. This CDR3 is built from 13 residues. The CDR3 DNA reads TGTGCCATCAAGTCGGAGGGCCCCTATGGCTACACCTTC. This gives the protein CAIKSEGPYGYTF.

About this clone: In the same sample, other DNA sequences code for this CDR3. This chain uses TRBV24-1 with TRBJ2-2; 8 bases are shared with TRBD1. The CDR3 runs to 15 residues. V shed 3 bases, J shed 4 bases, and the junction held 3 bases outside the gene matches. Germline loops: CDR1 KGHDR, CDR2 SFDVKD. The CDR3 nucleotides read TGTGCCACCAGTGATCCCGGACAGGGCACCGGGGAGCTGTTTTTT. As protein: CATSDPGQGTGELFF.

The gene calls are TRBV6-6 and TRBJ2-2, with D perhaps matching TRBD2 (5 bases). This CDR3 has 15 amino acids. Trimming removed 2 bases at V and 1 base at J, with 8 bases between. Germline lookup yields CDR1 MNHNY and CDR2 SVGAGI (reference sequence). CDR3 DNA: TGTGCCAGCAGTTACCGGACTCTGAACACCGGGGAGCTGTTTTTT. It translates to CASSYRTLNTGELFF.

The chain carries TRBV6-5 and TRBJ1-6, with 9 bases aligning to TRBD1. V trimming: 2 bases; J trimming: 10 bases; junction bases outside the gene matches: 3. The germline V gene encodes CDR1 MNHEY and CDR2 SVGAGI. The CDR3 loop spans 14 amino acids. CDR3 nucleotides: TGTGCCAGCAGTTACGACAGGGGGAACTCACCCCTCCACTTT. It translates to CASSYDRGNSPLHF.

This clone appeared a few times. V is TRBV5-5 and J is TRBJ1-2, with D perhaps matching TRBD1 (6 bases). The V end was cut by 0 bases, the J end by 5 bases, with 14 bases between. Per the germline V gene, CDR1 is SGHKS and CDR2 is YYEKEE (reference sequence). The CDR3 sequence is 15 residues long. CDR3 loop: CASSLVAGAGYGYTF. CDR3 in DNA: TGTGCCAGCAGCTTGGTTGCGGGGGCAGGGTATGGCTACACCTTC.

The chain uses TRBV30 and TRBJ1-1; 11 nucleotides line up with TRBD1. This CDR3 is built from 17 residues. The germline CDR1 and CDR2 sequences are GTSNPN and SVGIG (reference sequence). Trimming took 4 bases from V and 4 from J; bases not matched to a gene: 14. The CDR3 nucleotides are TGTGCCTGGAACCTACCCGGGACAGGGGGAGGGGTCACTGAAGCTTTCTTT. Translation: CAWNLPGTGGGVTEAFF.

The chain is built from TRBV5-4 and TRBJ2-3; D is ambiguous. There are 11 residues in the CDR3. With 3 bases removed from V and 6 bases from J, the gap between germline ends came to 5 bases. CDR1 and CDR2 (germline): SGHNT, YYREEE (reference sequence). The CDR3 nucleotides read TGTGCCAGCAGCTCGTACGATACGCAGTATTTT. This codes for CASSSYDTQYF.

This clone is a singleton in its sample. The rearrangement uses TRBV2 and TRBJ2-7; possibly TRBD2 for D (6 bases). Germline V CDR1 and CDR2: SNHLY, FYNNEI. V was pared by 5 bases and J by 5 bases, with 19 bases between. The CDR3 length is 15 residues. The CDR3 DNA sequence: TGTGCCAGCAGTCCGGGACTGATATCGACCCACGAGCAGTACTTC. Translated: CASSPGLISTHEQYF.

For this clone: The same CDR3 arises from other DNA sequences in this sample as well. The J gene is TRBJ2-3, the V gene TRBV9, with D perhaps matching TRBD2 (6 bases). Trimming pared 0 bases from V and 3 bases from J, leaving 8 bases between. The CDR3 has 14 residues. Germline assignment: CDR1 SGDLS and CDR2 YYNGEE. The CDR3 loop is CASSVAGVTDTQYF. CDR3 bases: TGTGCCAGCAGCGTAGCGGGGGTTACAGATACGCAGTATTTT.

The V and J genes are TRBV5-1 and TRBJ2-1; D possibly corresponds to TRBD2 (5 bases). V was trimmed by 0 bases and J by 6 bases, leaving 10 bases between them. There are 14 residues in the CDR3. Germline V gene sequence: CDR1 SGHRS, CDR2 YFSETQ. The CDR3 DNA reads TGCGCCAGCAGCTTGGGAGGGATTAGCAATGAGCAGTTCTTC. It yields the protein CASSLGGISNEQFF.

The J gene is TRBJ2-3, the V gene TRBV25-1; D ambiguous. V was cut by 0 bases and J by 2 bases, with 9 bases left in between. In germline, CDR1 is MGHDK, CDR2 SYGVNS. The CDR3 consists of 15 residues. This CDR3 is CASSEYIRATDTQYF. As DNA, the CDR3 is TGTGCCAGCAGTGAATATATTCGTGCCACAGATACGCAGTATTTT.

The chain carries TRBV29-1 and TRBJ2-5; D remains ambiguous. The germline V gene has CDR1 SQVTM and CDR2 ANQGSEA. This CDR3 has 13 residues. V lost 5 bases and J 1 base, leaving 11 bases between the germline ends. DNA of the CDR3: TGCAGCGTTCGGCAGGATGTCCAAGAGACCCAGTACTTC. This encodes CSVRQDVQETQYF. The whole variable domain, remainder taken from reference TRBV29-1 and TRBJ2-5, is SAVISQKPSRDICQRGTSLTIQCQVDSQVTMMFWYRQQPGQSLTLIATANQGSEATYESGFVIDKFPISRPNLTFSTLTVSNMSPEDSSIYLCSVRQDVQETQYFGPGTRLLVL.

The chain recombines TRBV24-1 with TRBJ2-6; D call uncertain. The CDR3 loop spans 17 amino acids. V was clipped by 2 bases and J by 1 base, with 11 bases between them. Per the germline V gene, CDR1 is KGHDR and CDR2 is SFDVKD. CDR3: CATSDSSTDSGANVLTF. CDR3 nucleotide sequence: TGTGCCACCAGTGATTCCTCTACTGATTCTGGGGCCAACGTCCTGACTTTC.

This sequence joins TRBV4-1 and TRBJ2-7; 8 nucleotides align to TRBD1. Per the germline V gene, CDR1 is MGHRA and CDR2 is YSYEKL. The V and J ends lost 2 bases and 3 bases, in that order; junction bases with no gene match: 3. This CDR3 is built from 14 residues. CDR3 coding DNA: TGCGCCAGCAGCCAAACGACAGGGGACTACGAGCAGTACTTC. As protein: CASSQTTGDYEQYF.

This clone was seen only once. The chain is built from TRBV7-2 and TRBJ2-7; unclear D gene. This CDR3 has 12 amino acids. V was trimmed by 1 base and J by 9 bases, leaving 10 bases between them. Germline-derived CDR1 and CDR2 are SGHTA and FQGNSA. CDR3 bases: TGTGCCAGCAGCTTAGAGGGTTTTCGGCAGTACTTC. It codes for CASSLEGFRQYF.

The genes are TRBV9 and TRBJ2-4; 8 bases agree with TRBD1. CDR1 is SGDLS and CDR2 is YYNGEE in the germline V gene. V shed 0 bases and J 6 bases; nucleotides not matched to a gene: 5. The CDR3 has 15 amino acids. The CDR3 region has the DNA TGTGCCAGCAGCGTAGGGGGGACAGGACTAAACATTCAGTACTTC. This codes for CASSVGGTGLNIQYF.

The genes are TRBV10-3 and TRBJ2-7; TRBD2 matches 12 bases. V gave up 2 bases and J gave up 0 bases; unmatched junction bases: 5. CDR1 ENHRY and CDR2 SYGVKD come from the germline V gene. The CDR3 loop spans 17 amino acids. The CDR3 sequence is CAISEGTSGSSSYEQYF. For the CDR3, the DNA is TGTGCCATCAGTGAGGGGACTAGCGGGTCTAGCTCCTACGAGCAGTACTTC.

V gene TRBV9 combines with J gene TRBJ2-7; TRBD2 aligns across 8 bases. Trimming cost V 3 bases and J 5 bases; bases outside gene matches: 1. The CDR3 length is 12 residues. The germline CDR1 and CDR2 sequences are SGDLS and YYNGEE. CDR3 sequence: CASSAGGDEQYF. The CDR3 nucleotides are TGTGCCAGCAGCGCGGGAGGGGACGAGCAGTACTTC.

CDR3 DNA sequence: TGTGCCAGTAGTATAGAAGGGGTTTTGAAGAATCAGCCCCAGCATTTT. It codes for CASSIEGVLKNQPQHF. The chain combines TRBV19 with TRBJ1-5, with D possibly TRBD1 on 5 matching bases. The V and J ends lost 0 bases and 4 bases respectively, with 13 bases between them. CDR3 length: 16 amino acids. The V gene's germline CDR1 is LNHDA and CDR2 SQIVND (reference sequence).

Only a few counts were recorded for this clone. V usage is TRBV6-5 and J usage is TRBJ2-7; TRBD2 matches at 7 bases. This CDR3 has 14 amino acids. CDR1 is MNHEY, CDR2 SVGAGI, per germline. The junction had 11 bases not matched to a gene; V was cut back by 7 bases and J by 5 bases. The CDR3 sequence: CASKTREGVDEQYF. The CDR3 DNA is TGTGCCAGCAAGACGAGGGAGGGTGTCGACGAGCAGTACTTC.

The chain is built from TRBV9 and TRBJ1-1; D ambiguous. The CDR3 covers 14 residues. CDR1 and CDR2 from the germline V gene are SGDLS and YYNGEE. Trimming cost V 6 bases and J 6 bases, with 18 bases left between them. CDR3 amino acids: CASTRSSRESEAFF. The CDR3 nucleotides read TGTGCCAGCACGAGATCCTCGAGGGAATCTGAAGCTTTCTTT.